The TCR beta chain under discussion was sequenced for a study of CD8 T cells in ankylosing spondylitis. Study-wide points: Disease-associated clones were CD8+ and fairly uncommon in peripheral blood.

TCRdb re-called the 5' RACE reads through MiXCR, storing one row per CDR3 protein. The data show over 110,000 distinct CDR3 sequences, with 8% to 9% seen just once and 6% to 8% held by the top ten. The CDR3 covers 14 residues. V lost 4 bases and J lost 4, with 13 bases in between. Germline V CDR1 and CDR2: SGHTA, FQGNSA. This clonotype was seen only a few times. The target antigen is unknown. The chain combines TRBV7-2 with TRBJ1-2; TRBD1 might be the D (5 bases). The specimen sequenced was synovial fluid, either unsorted or a sorted T cell fraction (not recorded which). This receptor was taken from a male donor with ankylosing spondylitis. This CDR3 reads CASSYQPGGYGYTF. The CDR3 DNA reads TGTGCCAGCAGCTACCAGCCTGGGGGCTATGGCTACACCTTC.